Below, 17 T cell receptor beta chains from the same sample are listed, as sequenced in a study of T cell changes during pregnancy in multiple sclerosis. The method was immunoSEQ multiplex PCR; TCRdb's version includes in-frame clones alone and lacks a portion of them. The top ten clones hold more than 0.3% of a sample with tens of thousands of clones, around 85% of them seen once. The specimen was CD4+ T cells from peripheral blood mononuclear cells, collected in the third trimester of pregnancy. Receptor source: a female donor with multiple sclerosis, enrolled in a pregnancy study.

This chain's CDR3 is CASSIRGEQYF. CDR3 coding DNA: TGTGCCAGTAGTATACGGGGCGAGCAGTACTTC. This chain links TRBV19 with TRBJ2-7; TRBD2 might be the D (5 bases). V lost 2 bases, J lost 6 bases, and 5 bases lay in between. Germline V gene data show CDR1 as LNHDA and CDR2 as SQIVND (reference sequence). The CDR3 runs 11 residues.

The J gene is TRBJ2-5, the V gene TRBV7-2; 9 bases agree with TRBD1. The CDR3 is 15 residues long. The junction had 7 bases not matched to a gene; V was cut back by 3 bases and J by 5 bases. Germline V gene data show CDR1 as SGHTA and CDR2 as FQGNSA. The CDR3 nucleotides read TGTGCCAGCAGCTTCCGGGACAGGGAGTTGGAGACCCAGTACTTC. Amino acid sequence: CASSFRDRELETQYF.

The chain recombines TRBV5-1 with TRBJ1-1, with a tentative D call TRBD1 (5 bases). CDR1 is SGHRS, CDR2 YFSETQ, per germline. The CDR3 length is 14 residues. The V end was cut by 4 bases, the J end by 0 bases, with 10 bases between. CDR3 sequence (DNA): TGCGCCAGCAGCGAGACAGTTATGAACACTGAAGCTTTCTTT. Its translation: CASSETVMNTEAFF.

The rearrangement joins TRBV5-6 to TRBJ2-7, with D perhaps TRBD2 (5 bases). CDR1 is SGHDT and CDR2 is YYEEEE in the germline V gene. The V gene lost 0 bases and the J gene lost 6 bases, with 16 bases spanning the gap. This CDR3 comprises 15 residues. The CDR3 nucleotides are TGTGCCAGCAGCTTGGATGGGAGCTGGTCTAGCGAGCAGTACTTC. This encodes CASSLDGSWSSEQYF.

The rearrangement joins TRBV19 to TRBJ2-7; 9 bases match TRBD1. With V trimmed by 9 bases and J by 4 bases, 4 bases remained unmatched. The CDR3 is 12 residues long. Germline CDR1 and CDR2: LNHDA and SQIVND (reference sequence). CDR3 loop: CASGTGPYEQYF. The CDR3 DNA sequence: TGTGCCAGCGGGACAGGGCCATACGAGCAGTACTTC.

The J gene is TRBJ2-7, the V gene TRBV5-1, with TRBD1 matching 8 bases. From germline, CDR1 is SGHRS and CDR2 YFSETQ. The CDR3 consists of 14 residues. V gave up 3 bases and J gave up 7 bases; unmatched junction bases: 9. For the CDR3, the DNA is TGCGCCAGCAGCTCATCAGGGGGCGCAAGGGAGCAGTACTTC. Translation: CASSSSGGAREQYF.

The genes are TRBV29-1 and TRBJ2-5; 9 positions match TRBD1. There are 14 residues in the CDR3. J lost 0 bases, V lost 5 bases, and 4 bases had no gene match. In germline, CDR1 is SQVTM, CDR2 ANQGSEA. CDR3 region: CSVNRGQHQETQYF. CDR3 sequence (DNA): TGCAGCGTTAACAGGGGGCAGCACCAAGAGACCCAGTACTTC.

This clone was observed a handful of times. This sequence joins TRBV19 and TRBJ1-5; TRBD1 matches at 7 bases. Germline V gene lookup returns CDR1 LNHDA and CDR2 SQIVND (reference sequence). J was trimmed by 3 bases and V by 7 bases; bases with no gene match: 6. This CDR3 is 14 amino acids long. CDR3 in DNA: TGTGCCAGTACCATGACAGGGAACAATCAGCCCCAGCATTTT. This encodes CASTMTGNNQPQHF.

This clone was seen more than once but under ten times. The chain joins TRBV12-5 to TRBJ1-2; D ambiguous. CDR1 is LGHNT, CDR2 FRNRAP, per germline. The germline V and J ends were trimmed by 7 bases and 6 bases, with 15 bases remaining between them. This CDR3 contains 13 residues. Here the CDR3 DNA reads TGTGCTAGTGCTACACAATCCCGGGATGGCTACACCTTC. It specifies CASATQSRDGYTF.

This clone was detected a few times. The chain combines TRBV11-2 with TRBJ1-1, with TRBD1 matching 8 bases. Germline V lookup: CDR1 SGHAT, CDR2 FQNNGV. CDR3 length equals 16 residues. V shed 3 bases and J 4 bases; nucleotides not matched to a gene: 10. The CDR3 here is CASSFLRGRSGTEAFF. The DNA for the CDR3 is TGTGCCAGCAGCTTTCTCAGGGGGCGATCGGGCACTGAAGCTTTCTTT. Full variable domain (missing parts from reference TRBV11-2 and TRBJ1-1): EAGVAQSPRYKIIEKRQSVAFWCNPISGHATLYWYQQILGQGPKLLIQFQNNGVVDDSQLPKDRFSAERLKGVDSTLKIQPAKLEDSAVYLCASSFLRGRSGTEAFFGQGTRLTVV.

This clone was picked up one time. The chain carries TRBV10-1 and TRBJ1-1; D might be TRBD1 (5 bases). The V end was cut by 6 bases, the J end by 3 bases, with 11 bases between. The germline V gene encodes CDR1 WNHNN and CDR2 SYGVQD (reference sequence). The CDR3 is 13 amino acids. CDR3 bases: TGCGCCAGCAGATCCGACAGCCACACTGAAGCTTTCTTT. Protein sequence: CASRSDSHTEAFF.

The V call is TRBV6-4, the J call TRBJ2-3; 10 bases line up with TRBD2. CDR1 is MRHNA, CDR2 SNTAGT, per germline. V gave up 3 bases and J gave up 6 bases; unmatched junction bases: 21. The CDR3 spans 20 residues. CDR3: CASSEIASGGGGSIRDTQYF. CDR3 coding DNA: TGTGCCAGCAGTGAAATAGCTAGCGGGGGCGGAGGTTCAATTCGCGATACGCAGTATTTT.

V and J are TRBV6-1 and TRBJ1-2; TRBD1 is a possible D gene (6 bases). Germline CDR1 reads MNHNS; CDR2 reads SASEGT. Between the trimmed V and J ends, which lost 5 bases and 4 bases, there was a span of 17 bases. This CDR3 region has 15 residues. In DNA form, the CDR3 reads TGTGCCAGCAGTCCTGGACAGAGTACTCTCTATGGCTACACCTTC. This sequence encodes CASSPGQSTLYGYTF.

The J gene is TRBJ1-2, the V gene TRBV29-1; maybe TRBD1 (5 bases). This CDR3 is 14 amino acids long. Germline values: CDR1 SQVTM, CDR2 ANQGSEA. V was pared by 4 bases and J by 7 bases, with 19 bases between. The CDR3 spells CSVVGKGRGVGYTF. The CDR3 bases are TGCAGCGTTGTGGGTAAGGGTAGGGGCGTTGGCTACACCTTC.

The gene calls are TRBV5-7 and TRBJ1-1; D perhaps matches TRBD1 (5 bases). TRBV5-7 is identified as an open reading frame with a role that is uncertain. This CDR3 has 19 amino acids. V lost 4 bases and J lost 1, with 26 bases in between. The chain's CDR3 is CASSPAIRQPPVENTEAFF. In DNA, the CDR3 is TGTGCCAGCAGCCCTGCCATAAGACAGCCTCCGGTCGAGAACACTGAAGCTTTCTTT.

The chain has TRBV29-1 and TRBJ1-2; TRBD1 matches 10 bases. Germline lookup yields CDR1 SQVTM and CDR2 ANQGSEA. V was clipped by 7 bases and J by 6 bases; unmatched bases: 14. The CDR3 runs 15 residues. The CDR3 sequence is CSGSQGQGLLNGYTF. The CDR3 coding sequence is TGCAGCGGGTCCCAGGGACAGGGGCTTTTGAATGGCTACACCTTC.

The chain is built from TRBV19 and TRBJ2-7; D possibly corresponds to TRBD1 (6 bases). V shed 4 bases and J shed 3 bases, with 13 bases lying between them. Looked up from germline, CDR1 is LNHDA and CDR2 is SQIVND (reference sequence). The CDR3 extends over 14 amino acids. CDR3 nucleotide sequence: TGTGCCAGTAGTAGAAACAGGGATGGCTACGAGCAGTACTTC. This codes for CASSRNRDGYEQYF.